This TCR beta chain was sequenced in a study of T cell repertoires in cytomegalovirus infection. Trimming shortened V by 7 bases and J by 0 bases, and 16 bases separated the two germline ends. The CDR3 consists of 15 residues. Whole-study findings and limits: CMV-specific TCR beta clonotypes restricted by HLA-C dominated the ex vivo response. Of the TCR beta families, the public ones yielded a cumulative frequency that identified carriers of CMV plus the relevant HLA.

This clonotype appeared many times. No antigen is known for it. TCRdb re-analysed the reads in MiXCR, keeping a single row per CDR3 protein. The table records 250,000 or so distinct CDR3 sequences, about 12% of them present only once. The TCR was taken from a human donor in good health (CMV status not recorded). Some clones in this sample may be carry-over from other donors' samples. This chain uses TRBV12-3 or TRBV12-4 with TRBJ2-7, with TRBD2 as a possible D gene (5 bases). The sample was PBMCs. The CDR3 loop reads CASTPNGRDSYEQYF. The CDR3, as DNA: TGTGCCAGCACCCCGAACGGACGGGACTCCTACGAGCAGTACTTC.